Listed here are 21 T cell receptor beta chains from one sample, sequenced in a study of cytomegalovirus exposure and HLA in healthy donors. Vbeta (60) and Jbeta (13) primers were used in the PCR. The data were produced by immunoSEQ multiplex PCR, yet TCRdb's version contains in-frame clones alone and is incomplete. The sample records some 120,000 clones, more than 70% being singletons. The sequenced sample consisted of PBMCs. These receptors were collected from a human donor in good health.

The J gene is TRBJ2-7, the V gene TRBV2; 9 nucleotides align to TRBD1. Germline loops: CDR1 SNHLY, CDR2 FYNNEI. Unmatched junction bases numbered 3, after V lost 10 bases and J lost 2 bases. The length of the CDR3 is 12 residues. CDR3 in amino acids: CATRTGAYEQYF. In DNA form, the CDR3 reads TGTGCCACAAGGACAGGGGCCTACGAGCAGTACTTC.

The gene calls are TRBV27 and TRBJ2-3; 10 nucleotides align to TRBD2. This CDR3 region has 15 residues. Germline lookup yields CDR1 MNHEY and CDR2 SMNVEV (reference sequence). Trimming took 5 bases from V and 1 from J; bases not matched to a gene: 3. Written as DNA, the CDR3 is TGTGCCAGCAGTCCTACTAGCGGGGGCACAGATACGCAGTATTTT. This codes for CASSPTSGGTDTQYF.

The table lists this clone with a few counts. The V call is TRBV12-5, the J call TRBJ1-1, with D maybe TRBD1 (6 bases). Between the trimmed V and J ends, which lost 11 bases and 11 bases, there was a span of 21 bases. The CDR3 is 12 amino acids. CDR1 LGHNT and CDR2 FRNRAP come from the germline V gene. The CDR3 loop is CAPRRQDTGAFF. CDR3 sequence (DNA): TGTGCTCCCAGGCGACAGGATACTGGGGCTTTCTTT.

This sequence joins TRBV5-1 and TRBJ2-6; D perhaps matches TRBD1 (5 bases). V lost 2 bases, J lost 0 bases, and 9 bases lay in between. The CDR3 has 16 residues. In germline, CDR1 is SGHRS, CDR2 YFSETQ. DNA of the CDR3: TGCGCCAGCAGCTTTGACAGTAGCTCTGGGGCCAACGTCCTGACTTTC. It codes for CASSFDSSSGANVLTF.

DNA of the CDR3: TGTGCCAGCAGCTTAGCGCGGGACAGTGAAAAACTGTTTTTT. It codes for CASSLARDSEKLFF. The chain carries TRBV7-9 and TRBJ1-4; TRBD1 matches at 7 bases. The CDR3 has 14 amino acids. CDR1 and CDR2 (germline): SEHNR, FQNEAQ (reference sequence). V trimming: 0 bases; J trimming: 7 bases; junction bases outside the gene matches: 2.

This clone showed up just a few times. This sample also contains other DNA sequences that code for the same CDR3. V and J are TRBV2 and TRBJ1-5, with D maybe TRBD1 (5 bases). CDR1 is SNHLY and CDR2 is FYNNEI in the germline V gene. Between the trimmed V and J ends, which lost 2 bases and 2 bases, there was a span of 7 bases. The CDR3 is made up of 14 amino acids. Here the CDR3 DNA reads TGTGCCAGCAGTGAACAGGGTGGCAATCAGCCCCAGCATTTT. It yields the protein CASSEQGGNQPQHF.

V and J are TRBV28 and TRBJ1-6; D is uncertain. V lost 6 bases to trimming and J lost 1 base, with 13 bases between them. The CDR3 is 16 residues long. Germline CDR1 reads MDHEN; CDR2 reads SYDVKM. The CDR3 nucleotides read TGTGCCAGCAGCCCCAGGTATCATTCCTATAATTCACCCCTCCACTTT. Amino acids: CASSPRYHSYNSPLHF.

V usage is TRBV18 and J usage is TRBJ2-1; 13 nucleotides line up with TRBD2. This CDR3 comprises 16 residues. Looked up from germline, CDR1 is KGHSH and CDR2 is LQKENI. V shed 4 bases, J shed 4 bases, and the junction held 4 bases outside the gene matches. The CDR3 bases are TGTGCCAGCTCACTGACTAGCGGGGGGCAATACAATGAGCAGTTCTTC. It is translated as CASSLTSGGQYNEQFF.

The sample holds a few counts of this clone. This chain links TRBV29-1 with TRBJ2-5; no clear D gene. The CDR3 loop spans 12 amino acids. CDR1 is SQVTM and CDR2 is ANQGSEA in the germline V gene. Trimming pared 6 bases from V and 2 bases from J, leaving 10 bases between. CDR3 sequence (DNA): TGCAGCGTCCTCGGAGAGCAAGAGACCCAGTACTTC. This sequence encodes CSVLGEQETQYF.

The J gene is TRBJ1-1, the V gene TRBV6-5, with 7 bases fitting TRBD1. The CDR3 contains 14 residues. V lost 3 bases to trimming and J lost 9 bases; unmatched junction nucleotides: 10. Germline CDR1 MNHEY, CDR2 SVGAGI. The CDR3 DNA reads as TGTGCCAGCAGTTATCCCCCACCGGGACAGCAAGCTTTCTTT. This sequence encodes CASSYPPPGQQAFF.

The sample holds one count of this clone. V is TRBV4-2 and J is TRBJ2-5; a possible D gene is TRBD2 (5 bases). The V end was cut by 4 bases, the J end by 5 bases, with 11 bases between. Germline V gene sequence: CDR1 LGHNA, CDR2 YNFKEQ. This CDR3 is built from 13 residues. The CDR3 coding sequence is TGTGCCAGCAGCCGAGCCGGGGTGGAGACCCAGTACTTC. Its translation: CASSRAGVETQYF.

The J gene is TRBJ2-4, the V gene TRBV6-6, with D possibly matching TRBD1 (7 bases). The CDR3 totals 13 residues. CDR1 and CDR2 (germline): MNHNY, SVGAGI (reference sequence). V was trimmed by 4 bases and J by 9 bases, leaving 13 bases between them. CDR3 in amino acids: CASSSQGRSIQYF. The CDR3 DNA reads TGTGCCAGCAGTTCACAGGGGAGGAGCATTCAGTACTTC.

The rearrangement uses TRBV29-1 and TRBJ2-1; 7 positions match TRBD2. Germline CDR1 and CDR2: SQVTM and ANQGSEA. V shed 5 bases and J 2 bases; nucleotides not matched to a gene: 9. The CDR3 length is 15 residues. The CDR3 region has the DNA TGCAGCGTTATCCCCAACGCGGGGGCCTACAATGAGCAGTTCTTC. Translated, it gives CSVIPNAGAYNEQFF.

V gene TRBV7-8 combines with J gene TRBJ1-1; TRBD1 might be the D (5 bases). V was shortened by 4 bases and J by 11 bases, with 17 bases between the two germline ends. This CDR3 contains 13 residues. CDR1 is SGHVS, CDR2 FQNEAQ, per germline. The CDR3 protein is CASSSNRRGLAFF. For the CDR3, the DNA is TGTGCCAGCAGCTCAAACCGTAGGGGTTTGGCTTTCTTT.

This clone was detected only a few times. The V call is TRBV6-6, the J call TRBJ1-1, with TRBD1 as a possible D gene (6 bases). V shed 5 bases and J shed 4 bases, with 8 bases lying between them. CDR1 and CDR2 (germline): MNHNY, SVGAGI (reference sequence). This CDR3 is 12 amino acids long. The CDR3 DNA is TGTGCCAGCAGTCCACAGGGCACTGAAGCTTTCTTT. Amino acids: CASSPQGTEAFF.

The J gene is TRBJ2-1, the V gene TRBV11-2, with D perhaps matching TRBD2 (6 bases). CDR3 length: 15 amino acids. Deletions cut 5 bases from V and 5 bases from J, with 16 bases between. The V gene's germline CDR1 is SGHAT and CDR2 FQNNGV. CDR3 sequence: CASSPFVAAHNEQFF. In nucleotides, the CDR3 is TGTGCCAGCAGCCCCTTCGTAGCGGCCCACAATGAGCAGTTCTTC.

This chain links TRBV4-1 with TRBJ2-1; the match to TRBD2 covers 15 bases. CDR1 is MGHRA and CDR2 is YSYEKL in the germline V gene. The CDR3 totals 18 residues. V was pared by 0 bases and J by 5 bases, with 5 bases of the junction left unmatched. The CDR3 is CASSQDGGTSGGNNEQFF. The CDR3 DNA reads as TGCGCCAGCAGCCAAGATGGGGGGACTAGCGGGGGGAACAATGAGCAGTTCTTC.

The rearrangement joins TRBV6-5 to TRBJ2-2; tentative D call: TRBD1 (5 bases). Trimming shortened V by 2 bases and J by 8 bases, and 12 bases separated the two germline ends. Germline CDR1 is MNHEY and CDR2 is SVGAGI. This CDR3 has 14 residues. As DNA, the CDR3 is TGTGCCAGCAGTTACCCAGGGTCATCTGGGGAGCTGTTTTTT. Amino acid sequence: CASSYPGSSGELFF.

The chain links TRBV6-5 to TRBJ2-1, with D possibly being TRBD2 (6 bases). V lost 6 bases and J lost 9, with 15 bases in between. Germline V lookup: CDR1 MNHEY, CDR2 SVGAGI. The CDR3 consists of 13 residues. In DNA form, the CDR3 reads TGTGCCAGCAGCTACATGGGGCGGGGTGAGCAGTTCTTC. This translates into CASSYMGRGEQFF.

The chain is built from TRBV7-2 and TRBJ1-1; no clear D gene. The ends were cut back, 6 bases at V and 5 bases at J, with 16 bases in the middle. The V gene's germline CDR1 is SGHTA and CDR2 FQGNSA. The CDR3 length is 14 residues. This CDR3 reads CASSPSGGGTEAFF. In DNA form, the CDR3 reads TGTGCCAGCAGTCCTAGCGGAGGAGGAACTGAAGCTTTCTTT.

The rearrangement joins TRBV29-1 to TRBJ2-5; TRBD1 might be the D (5 bases). The V end lost 7 bases, the J end lost 0 bases, and 12 bases lay between the germline ends. Germline CDR1 reads SQVTM; CDR2 reads ANQGSEA. This CDR3 region has 13 residues. The CDR3 reads CSGRQRNQETQYF. CDR3 bases: TGCAGCGGACGACAGAGGAACCAAGAGACCCAGTACTTC.